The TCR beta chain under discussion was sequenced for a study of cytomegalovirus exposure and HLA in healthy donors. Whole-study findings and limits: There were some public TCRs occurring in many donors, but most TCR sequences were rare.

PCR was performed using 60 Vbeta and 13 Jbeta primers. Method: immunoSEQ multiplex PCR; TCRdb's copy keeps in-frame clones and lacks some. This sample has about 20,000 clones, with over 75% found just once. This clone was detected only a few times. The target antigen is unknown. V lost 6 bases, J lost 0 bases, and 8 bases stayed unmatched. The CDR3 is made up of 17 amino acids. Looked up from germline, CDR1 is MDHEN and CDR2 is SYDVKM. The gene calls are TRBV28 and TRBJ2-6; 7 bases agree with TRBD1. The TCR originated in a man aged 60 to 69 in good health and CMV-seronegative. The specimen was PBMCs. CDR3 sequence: CASSVDRVVSGANVLTF. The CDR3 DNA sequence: TGTGCCAGCAGCGTCGACAGGGTGGTCTCTGGGGCCAACGTCCTGACTTTC.